Listed below are T cell receptor beta chains from one sample, sequenced in a study of cytomegalovirus exposure and HLA in healthy donors. Assay: immunoSEQ multiplex PCR; the TCRdb copy retains only in-frame clones and omits some. Of about 130,000 clones listed, 75% to 85% are singletons. The sample consisted of PBMCs. The origin of the receptors is a middle-aged woman in good health and CMV-seropositive. Both conserved end residues are part of each CDR3. A D gene is named only where the DNA matches it firmly. Not every row has a clone size; where given, it reads once, few, many or a size class.

J	size	D	V	CDR3	DNA
TRBJ2-1	-	-	TRBV5-1	CASNNLTGREEFF	TGCGCCAGCAACAATCTGACTGGGCGGGAAGAGTTCTTC
TRBJ2-1	-	TRBD2	TRBV9	CASSVSSGASYNEQFF	TGTGCCAGCAGCGTCTCCAGCGGGGCCTCCTACAATGAGCAGTTCTTC
TRBJ1-1	-	-	TRBV11-3	CASSLERNTEAFF	TGTGCCAGCAGCTTAGAGAGGAACACTGAAGCTTTCTTT
TRBJ1-2	-	TRBD1	TRBV29-1	CSVSGDSLSGYGYTF	TGCAGCGTCTCCGGGGACAGTTTAAGTGGCTATGGCTACACCTTC
TRBJ2-7	-	TRBD1	TRBV7-6	CASSPGQGGIDEQYF	TGTGCCAGCAGCCCGGGACAGGGTGGAATCGACGAGCAGTACTTC
TRBJ1-1	once	-	TRBV16	CASTTTGGVDTEAFF	TGTGCCAGCACCACAACGGGGGGCGTAGACACTGAAGCTTTCTTT
TRBJ2-3	-	TRBD2	TRBV7-7	CASAQQSGAGGDTQYF	TGTGCTAGCGCCCAGCAGAGCGGAGCGGGAGGAGATACGCAGTATTTT
TRBJ1-1	-	-	TRBV7-9	CASTGGRDTEAFF	TGTGCCAGCACCGGAGGGCGGGACACTGAAGCTTTCTTT
TRBJ2-1	-	-	TRBV18	CASSPPQGPHEQFF	TGTGCCAGCTCACCACCGCAGGGGCCCCATGAGCAGTTCTTC
TRBJ2-5	-	-	TRBV27	CASSLAVHETQYF	TGTGCCAGCAGTTTAGCGGTTCATGAGACCCAGTACTTC
TRBJ2-5	-	TRBD1	TRBV7-9	CASKTGQYQETQYF	TGTGCCAGCAAGACGGGACAGTACCAAGAGACCCAGTACTTC
TRBJ2-3	-	-	TRBV6-6	CASSYRGNTDTQYF	TGTGCCAGCAGTTATCGGGGAAACACAGATACGCAGTATTTT
TRBJ1-1	-	-	TRBV28	CASSLPPLRSRAEAFF	TGTGCCAGCAGTCTCCCTCCCCTCAGGTCGAGGGCTGAAGCTTTCTTT
TRBJ2-5	-	-	TRBV4-1	CASSRVLRETQYF	TGCGCCAGCAGCCGAGTCCTGAGAGAGACCCAGTACTTC
TRBJ1-3	-	-	TRBV7-9	CASSTAGSGNTIYF	TGTGCCAGCAGCACGGCGGGCTCTGGAAACACCATATATTTT
TRBJ2-2	-	TRBD2	TRBV10-1	CASSEALAGLNTGELFF	TGCGCCAGCAGTGAGGCGCTAGCGGGGCTCAACACCGGGGAGCTGTTTTTT
TRBJ2-7	-	-	TRBV7-9	CAILGANSTYEQYF	TGTGCCATCTTAGGGGCAAATTCTACCTACGAGCAGTACTTC
TRBJ1-6	-	TRBD1	TRBV6-5	CASSIGQGANSPLHF	TGTGCCAGCAGTATTGGACAGGGGGCGAATTCACCCCTCCACTTT
TRBJ1-3	-	-	TRBV5-8	CASSLQGYSGNTIYF	TGTGCCAGCAGCTTGCAGGGGTACTCTGGAAACACCATATATTTT
TRBJ2-1	-	TRBD2	TRBV5-6	CASSGLAINEQFF	TGTGCCAGCAGCGGACTAGCGATCAATGAGCAGTTCTTC
TRBJ1-2	once	TRBD1	TRBV6-6	CASSYQGASGYTF	TGTGCCAGCAGTTACCAGGGGGCCTCTGGCTACACCTTC
TRBJ2-1	-	TRBD2	TRBV29-1	CSVQTSGNNEQFF	TGCAGCGTTCAGACTAGCGGGAACAATGAGCAGTTCTTC
TRBJ2-3	-	TRBD2	TRBV9	CASSARGGGRGGSDTQYF	TGTGCCAGCAGCGCGAGGGGAGGCGGGCGGGGGGGCTCAGATACGCAGTATTTT
TRBJ1-1	-	TRBD1	TRBV7-9	CASSSRTGEPFF	TGTGCCAGCAGCTCGCGGACAGGGGAACCTTTCTTT
TRBJ1-1	-	-	TRBV29-1	CSVARPGSTEAFF	TGCAGCGTTGCCAGACCGGGGAGCACTGAAGCTTTCTTT
TRBJ2-2	-	-	TRBV13	CASSPRGASTGELFF	TGTGCCAGCAGCCCCCGTGGAGCGAGCACCGGGGAGCTGTTTTTT
TRBJ2-4	once	TRBD1	TRBV2	CASRGTGVNIQYF	TGTGCCAGCAGAGGGACAGGGGTAAACATTCAGTACTTC
TRBJ1-4	-	-	TRBV6-5	CASSYTAGMGEKLFF	TGTGCCAGCAGTTACACGGCAGGGATGGGTGAAAAACTGTTTTTT
TRBJ2-7	-	TRBD2	TRBV7-2	CASSSSGTIHEQYF	TGTGCCAGCAGCTCTAGCGGGACCATTCACGAGCAGTACTTC
TRBJ2-5	-	TRBD1	TRBV7-7	CASSPGGTGQETQYF	TGTGCTAGCAGCCCCGGCGGGACAGGGCAAGAGACCCAGTACTTC
TRBJ2-3	-	TRBD1	TRBV2	CASSPDRGPADTQYF	TGTGCCAGCAGTCCCGACAGGGGGCCGGCTGATACGCAGTATTTT